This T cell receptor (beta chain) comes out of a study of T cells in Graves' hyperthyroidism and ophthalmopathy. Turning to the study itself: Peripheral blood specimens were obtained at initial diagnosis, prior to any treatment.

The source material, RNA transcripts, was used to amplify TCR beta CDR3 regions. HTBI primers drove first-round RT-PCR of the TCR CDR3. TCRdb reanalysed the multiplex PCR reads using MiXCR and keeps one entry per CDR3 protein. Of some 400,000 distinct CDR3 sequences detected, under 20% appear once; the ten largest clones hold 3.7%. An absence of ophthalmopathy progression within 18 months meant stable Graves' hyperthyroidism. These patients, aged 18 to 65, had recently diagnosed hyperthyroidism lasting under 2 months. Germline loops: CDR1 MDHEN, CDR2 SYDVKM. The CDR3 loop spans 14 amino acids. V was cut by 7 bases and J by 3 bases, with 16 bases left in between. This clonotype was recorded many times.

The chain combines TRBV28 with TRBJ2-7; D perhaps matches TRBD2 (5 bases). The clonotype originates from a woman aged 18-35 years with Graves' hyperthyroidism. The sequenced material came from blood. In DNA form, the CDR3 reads TGTGCCAGCACCCTACCCGGGATCGACTACGAGCAGTACTTC. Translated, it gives CASTLPGIDYEQYF.